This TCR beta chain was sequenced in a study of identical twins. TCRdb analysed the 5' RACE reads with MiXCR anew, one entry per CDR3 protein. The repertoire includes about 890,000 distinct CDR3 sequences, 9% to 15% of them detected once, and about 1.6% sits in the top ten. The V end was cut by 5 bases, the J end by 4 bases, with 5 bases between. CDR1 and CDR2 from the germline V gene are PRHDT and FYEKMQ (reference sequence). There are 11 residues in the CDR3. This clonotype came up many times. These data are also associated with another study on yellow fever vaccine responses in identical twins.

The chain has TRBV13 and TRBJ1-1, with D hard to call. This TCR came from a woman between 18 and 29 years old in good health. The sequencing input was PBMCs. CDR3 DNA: TGTGCCAGCAGCCAGTCCACTGAAGCTTTCTTT. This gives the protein CASSQSTEAFF.